This T cell receptor beta chain was profiled in a study of T cell changes during pregnancy in multiple sclerosis. The assay was immunoSEQ multiplex PCR, and TCRdb's table has in-frame clones only and misses some. The sample consists of about 51,000 clones, approximately 94% of them appearing once. V shed 1 base and J 7 bases; nucleotides not matched to a gene: 15. The CDR3 runs to 19 residues. CDR1 LGHNA and CDR2 YNFKEQ come from the germline V gene. Source: CD4+ T cells from peripheral blood mononuclear cells, taken in the second trimester of pregnancy. The source of this sequence is a female donor with multiple sclerosis, enrolled in a pregnancy study. J is TRBJ2-2 and V is TRBV4-2, with 10 positions matching TRBD1. DNA of the CDR3: TGTGCCAGCAGCCAAGCCTCCTCACCGGGACAGGGGTTTATCGGGGAGCTGTTTTTT. Its protein product is CASSQASSPGQGFIGELFF.